The clone carrying this TCR beta chain has a handful of counts. What it binds is not known. The CDR3 length is 16 residues. CDR1 MNHEY and CDR2 SVGEGT come from the germline V gene. The trim removed 0 bases at V and 7 bases at J, leaving 9 bases unmatched. This sample was taken from a study of blood T cells in healthy people across ages. Combining a sample-barcoded 5' primer with a J-beta primer mix, a second PCR ran for roughly 6 to 12 cycles. A template-switch adaptor that had 12 random nucleotides put a tag on each cDNA molecule. TCRdb processed the 5' RACE reads anew with MiXCR; each CDR3 protein has one entry. Of about 940,000 distinct CDR3 sequences listed, 48% are singletons. For every donor, a draw yielded ten milliliters of peripheral blood. Whole-study results and caveats: Strong correlation was found linking TCR beta diversity to naive T cell percentage.

The material sequenced was blood. The TCR sequence derives from a man aged 25-40 years in good health. V and J are TRBV6-2 or TRBV6-3 and TRBJ1-2; TRBD1 matches at 9 bases. The CDR3 region has the DNA TGTGCCAGCAGTTACTCGCCACCGGGACAGGGTGGTGGCTACACCTTC. Amino acids: CASSYSPPGQGGGYTF.